This entry lists 2 T cell receptor beta chains sequenced from one sample in a study of T cell responses to AZD1222 COVID-19 vaccine (dated by TCRdb to 2020 to 2023). Library prep was done by the immunoSEQ multiplex PCR assay. The table comes from immuneACCESS by way of TCRdb, which keeps in-frame sequences with V and J called. Part of the clones is missing from these tables; in studies checked, under half for an unresolved V gene and the rest for unknown reasons. The sample records roughly 150,000 clones, approximately 90% of which are singletons. 4.5% to 6.5% of the sample rests with the top ten. Interpreted using the paper, the time point label stands for: baseline before first vaccination. The source was peripheral blood, collected on day 0 of AZD1222 vaccination. Every receptor here comes from an adult in good health.

This chain joins TRBV7-2 and TRBJ2-7, with D possibly matching TRBD2 (5 bases). Between the trimmed V and J ends, which lost 1 base and 5 bases, there was a span of 9 bases. The CDR3 has 13 residues. Germline V gives CDR1 SGHTA, CDR2 FQGNSA. CDR3 DNA: TGTGCCAGCAGCTTAGTCGCTAGCCACGAGCAGTACTTC. Encoded protein: CASSLVASHEQYF.

The J gene is TRBJ2-7, the V gene TRBV19; D possibly corresponds to TRBD1 (6 bases). V dropped 2 bases and J dropped 2 bases, with 16 bases sitting between them. This CDR3 region has 16 residues. CDR1 is LNHDA and CDR2 is SQIVND in the germline V gene (reference sequence). This CDR3 is CASSIIPGQKTYEQYF. In DNA, the CDR3 is TGTGCCAGTAGTATAATTCCAGGACAGAAAACCTACGAGCAGTACTTC.